Listed here are 31 T cell receptor beta chains from one sample, sequenced in a study of T cell changes during pregnancy in multiple sclerosis. Some clones are missing from TCRdb's copy, which holds only in-frame ones; the method was immunoSEQ multiplex PCR. The table includes about 36,000 clones, over 75% detected once. Here the sequenced sample was CD8+ T cells from peripheral blood mononuclear cells, taken in the third trimester of pregnancy. The receptors come from a female donor with multiple sclerosis, enrolled in a pregnancy study.

V is TRBV10-2 and J is TRBJ2-5; D possibly corresponds to TRBD2 (6 bases). Deletions cut 11 bases from V and 5 bases from J, with 18 bases between. Germline V lookup: CDR1 WSHSY, CDR2 SAAADI. The CDR3 covers 13 residues. DNA of the CDR3: TGCGCCGCTGGCCGGGAGTTAGCGGAGACCCAGTACTTC. Protein product: CAAGRELAETQYF.

The chain couples TRBV4-1 to TRBJ2-2, with D possibly being TRBD1 (5 bases). With 2 bases removed from V and 2 bases from J, the gap between germline ends came to 12 bases. The length of the CDR3 is 16 residues. Germline values: CDR1 MGHRA, CDR2 YSYEKL. CDR3 residues: CASSQTGEPNTGELFF. In DNA, the CDR3 is TGCGCCAGCAGCCAAACAGGCGAGCCAAACACCGGGGAGCTGTTTTTT.

The chain links TRBV2 to TRBJ1-1; TRBD1 matches at 7 bases. From germline, CDR1 is SNHLY and CDR2 FYNNEI. V was pared by 6 bases and J by 1 base, with 8 bases of the junction left unmatched. This CDR3 region has 15 residues. CDR3 sequence: CASRGTDVRNTEAFF. The CDR3 region has the DNA TGTGCCAGCAGAGGGACAGACGTCAGGAACACTGAAGCTTTCTTT.

The chain recombines TRBV9 with TRBJ2-7; 10 bases are shared with TRBD1. This CDR3 is built from 15 residues. The trim removed 0 bases at V and 2 bases at J, leaving 2 bases unmatched. Germline V gene lookup returns CDR1 SGDLS and CDR2 YYNGEE. The CDR3 DNA reads as TGTGCCAGCAGCGTAGAGGGGACAGGGGCCTACGAGCAGTACTTC. Translation: CASSVEGTGAYEQYF.

This chain joins TRBV6-5 and TRBJ2-5; perhaps TRBD2 as D (6 bases). Trimming shortened V by 8 bases and J by 5 bases, and 18 bases separated the two germline ends. The CDR3 runs to 14 residues. Germline CDR1 is MNHEY and CDR2 is SVGAGI. The chain's CDR3 is CASGPSARGETQYF. CDR3 coding DNA: TGTGCCAGCGGGCCGTCGGCCCGGGGGGAGACCCAGTACTTC.

This chain connects TRBV5-1 to TRBJ2-2, with D uncertain. The CDR3 extends over 14 amino acids. The V and J ends lost 2 bases and 7 bases respectively, with 12 bases between them. Germline V CDR1 and CDR2: SGHRS, YFSETQ. This CDR3 is CASSFLSAGGELFF. The CDR3 DNA sequence: TGCGCCAGCAGCTTCTTAAGCGCTGGCGGGGAGCTGTTTTTT.

V and J are TRBV19 and TRBJ2-1; the match to TRBD2 covers 7 bases. Germline CDR1 LNHDA, CDR2 SQIVND (reference sequence). V was pared by 3 bases and J by 4 bases, with 12 bases of the junction left unmatched. The CDR3 contains 17 residues. CDR3 in amino acids: CASSIGLGNPFYNEQFF. The CDR3 region has the DNA TGTGCCAGTAGTATCGGACTAGGGAATCCCTTTTACAATGAGCAGTTCTTC.

The chain joins TRBV5-8 to TRBJ1-1; 8 nucleotides align to TRBD1. CDR3 length: 14 residues. V lost 4 bases and J lost 3; bases outside the gene matches: 5. Germline-derived CDR1 and CDR2 are SGHTS and YDEGEE. CDR3 sequence (DNA): TGTGCCAGCAGCAGACGGGACAGGCACACTGAAGCTTTCTTT. This codes for CASSRRDRHTEAFF.

The rearrangement uses TRBV2 and TRBJ1-1, with TRBD1 identical over 8 bases. The germline gives CDR1 SNHLY, CDR2 FYNNEI. The J segment lost 2 bases and the V segment lost 8 bases, leaving 7 bases of the junction unmatched. The CDR3 has 14 residues. The CDR3 DNA follows: TGTGCCAGCGGCCCAGGGGGCATAAACACTGAAGCTTTCTTT. Its protein product is CASGPGGINTEAFF.

The genes are TRBV4-1 and TRBJ2-3; possibly TRBD2 for D (6 bases). CDR1 and CDR2 (germline): MGHRA, YSYEKL. The CDR3 totals 14 residues. Trimming took off 4 bases at V and 2 bases at J, with 10 bases between the two ends. CDR3 in amino acids: CASSRGVITDTQYF. The CDR3, as DNA: TGCGCCAGCAGCCGGGGGGTTATCACAGATACGCAGTATTTT.

V gene TRBV29-1 combines with J gene TRBJ1-2; 10 bases map to TRBD1. The CDR3 extends over 12 amino acids. Germline values: CDR1 SQVTM, CDR2 ANQGSEA. J lost 5 bases, V lost 4 bases, and 1 base had no gene match. CDR3 region: CSVGDRGYGYTF. CDR3 DNA sequence: TGCAGCGTTGGGGACAGGGGTTATGGCTACACCTTC. Full variable domain (missing parts from reference TRBV29-1 and TRBJ1-2): SAVISQKPSRDICQRGTSLTIQCQVDSQVTMMFWYRQQPGQSLTLIATANQGSEATYESGFVIDKFPISRPNLTFSTLTVSNMSPEDSSIYLCSVGDRGYGYTFGSGTRLTVV.

The J gene is TRBJ1-1, the V gene TRBV27; D not resolved. Germline CDR1 is MNHEY and CDR2 is SMNVEV (reference sequence). V lost 4 bases and J 1 base, leaving 7 bases between the germline ends. The CDR3 runs to 13 residues. The CDR3 sequence is CASSSPGNTEAFF. In nucleotides, the CDR3 is TGTGCCAGCAGTTCCCCGGGGAACACTGAAGCTTTCTTT.

The rearrangement links TRBV7-8 to TRBJ2-2; TRBD2 aligns across 14 bases. The germline V gene encodes CDR1 SGHVS and CDR2 FQNEAQ. V gave up 3 bases and J gave up 4 bases; unmatched junction bases: 4. The CDR3 runs 17 residues. The CDR3 loop reads CASSLGLAGASTGELFF. The CDR3, as DNA: TGTGCCAGCAGCTTGGGACTAGCGGGAGCGAGCACCGGGGAGCTGTTTTTT.

This sequence joins TRBV7-9 and TRBJ2-7, with 7 bases identical to TRBD2. This CDR3 spans 15 amino acids. Germline loops: CDR1 SEHNR, CDR2 FQNEAQ (reference sequence). Trimming cost V 4 bases and J 0 bases; bases outside gene matches: 6. This CDR3 reads CASSSLAEGSYEQYF. CDR3 bases: TGTGCCAGCAGCTCCCTAGCGGAAGGCTCCTACGAGCAGTACTTC.

The chain joins TRBV11-1 to TRBJ2-2, with 10 bases identical to TRBD2. CDR3 length equals 16 residues. V lost 4 bases, J lost 1 base, and 3 bases stayed unmatched. CDR1 and CDR2 from the germline V gene are SGHAT and FQDESV (reference sequence). The CDR3 DNA reads as TGTGCCAGCAGCTCCTTAGCGGGAGGGAACACCGGGGAGCTGTTTTTT. This translates into CASSSLAGGNTGELFF.

The chain joins TRBV12-5 to TRBJ2-5, with TRBD2 matching 10 bases. The germline V gene has CDR1 LGHNT and CDR2 FRNRAP. V trimming: 3 bases; J trimming: 5 bases; junction bases outside the gene matches: 9. The CDR3 length is 16 residues. The CDR3 loop is CASGFASGGKQETQYF. The DNA for the CDR3 is TGTGCTAGTGGTTTTGCTAGCGGGGGTAAGCAGGAGACCCAGTACTTC.

The chain couples TRBV19 to TRBJ2-7, with D perhaps TRBD1 (7 bases). CDR1 and CDR2 (germline): LNHDA, SQIVND (reference sequence). V lost 5 bases and J 3 bases, leaving 17 bases between the germline ends. CDR3 size: 15 residues. For the CDR3, the DNA is TGTGCCAGTAGTCCCGGGGGACAGTCGATCTACGAGCAGTACTTC. This encodes CASSPGGQSIYEQYF.

V gene TRBV30 combines with J gene TRBJ2-1, with 9 bases fitting TRBD2. The germline CDR1 and CDR2 sequences are GTSNPN and SVGIG (reference sequence). This CDR3 has 12 amino acids. V lost 3 bases to trimming and J lost 9 bases; unmatched junction nucleotides: 3. CDR3 loop: CAWSPAGGEQFF. CDR3 DNA: TGTGCCTGGAGCCCAGCGGGAGGTGAGCAGTTCTTC.

This clone was recorded once. V usage is TRBV6-5 and J usage is TRBJ2-1; 7 bases fit TRBD1. There are 14 residues in the CDR3. J lost 5 bases, V lost 7 bases, and 8 bases had no gene match. CDR1 is MNHEY and CDR2 is SVGAGI in the germline V gene. CDR3 sequence reads: CASTTGTAHNEQFF. CDR3 nucleotide sequence: TGTGCCAGCACGACCGGGACAGCACACAATGAGCAGTTCTTC.

The chain employs TRBV7-9 and TRBJ2-7, with D possibly matching TRBD2 (5 bases). Germline V gene sequence: CDR1 SEHNR, CDR2 FQNEAQ (reference sequence). V shed 5 bases and J shed 7 bases, with 21 bases lying between them. This CDR3 spans 15 amino acids. CDR3 bases: TGTGCCAGCAGCCCCTCGTCCGACCGGGATTGGGAGCAGTACTTC. This encodes CASSPSSDRDWEQYF.

This sequence joins TRBV7-6 and TRBJ1-3; D possibly corresponds to TRBD1 (6 bases). Germline V CDR1 and CDR2: SGHVS, FNYEAQ. Deletions cut 3 bases from V and 1 base from J, with 7 bases between. This CDR3 contains 14 residues. CDR3 loop: CASSFGQSGNTIYF. CDR3 coding DNA: TGTGCCAGCAGCTTCGGACAGTCTGGAAACACCATATATTTT.

The chain carries TRBV29-1 and TRBJ1-5, with TRBD1 identical over 7 bases. There are 14 residues in the CDR3. V lost 3 bases to trimming and J lost 2 bases; unmatched junction nucleotides: 4. The germline gives CDR1 SQVTM, CDR2 ANQGSEA. As DNA, the CDR3 is TGCAGCGTTGACGCAGGGGGAGGCAATCAGCCCCAGCATTTT. This gives the protein CSVDAGGGNQPQHF. Combining the CDR3 with reference TRBV29-1 and TRBJ1-5 gives the whole variable domain SAVISQKPSRDICQRGTSLTIQCQVDSQVTMMFWYRQQPGQSLTLIATANQGSEATYESGFVIDKFPISRPNLTFSTLTVSNMSPEDSSIYLCSVDAGGGNQPQHFGDGTRLSIL.

This chain links TRBV7-9 with TRBJ2-7, with D unclear. Germline CDR1 reads SEHNR; CDR2 reads FQNEAQ (reference sequence). The CDR3 spans 14 residues. With 3 bases removed from V and 0 bases from J, the gap between germline ends came to 9 bases. The DNA of the CDR3 is TGTGCCAGCAGCTTTCCTTCCAGCTCCTACGAGCAGTACTTC. It translates to CASSFPSSSYEQYF.

CDR3 region: CSVAGTYEQYF. The CDR3 DNA is TGCAGCGTAGCGGGTACCTACGAGCAGTACTTC. V is TRBV29-1 and J is TRBJ2-7, with D perhaps TRBD2 (6 bases). Trimming removed 6 bases from V and 2 bases from J, with 8 bases in between. Germline CDR1 is SQVTM and CDR2 is ANQGSEA. This CDR3 is built from 11 residues.

CDR3 DNA sequence: TGTGCCATCAGTGAGGGAGGGGCGCTTACCGGGGAGCTGTTTTTT. Its translation is CAISEGGALTGELFF. The genes are TRBV10-3 and TRBJ2-2, with D possibly TRBD2 on 6 matching bases. The germline gives CDR1 ENHRY, CDR2 SYGVKD. The CDR3 contains 15 residues. V was trimmed by 2 bases and J by 5 bases, leaving 12 bases between them.

CDR3 nucleotides: TGTGCCAGCCGGACAGCGAACACCGGGGAGCTGTTTTTT. Translation: CASRTANTGELFF. The rearrangement joins TRBV5-4 to TRBJ2-2; D is perhaps TRBD1 (6 bases). The germline V gene encodes CDR1 SGHNT and CDR2 YYREEE (reference sequence). The CDR3 spans 13 residues. The V end was cut by 7 bases, the J end by 0 bases, with 7 bases between.

The count of this clone is one. The chain links TRBV6-5 to TRBJ2-2, with TRBD1 as a possible D gene (5 bases). The CDR3 runs 15 residues. V was cut by 7 bases and J by 3 bases, with 15 bases left in between. Germline assignment: CDR1 MNHEY and CDR2 SVGAGI. The CDR3 protein is CASTPGPEHTGELFF. As DNA, the CDR3 is TGTGCCAGCACTCCAGGGCCCGAGCACACCGGGGAGCTGTTTTTT.

The chain has TRBV9 and TRBJ2-7; D perhaps matches TRBD2 (5 bases). This CDR3 contains 13 residues. Trimming left V 3 bases short and J 3 bases short, with 10 bases between. The germline V gene encodes CDR1 SGDLS and CDR2 YYNGEE. Written as DNA, the CDR3 is TGTGCCAGCAGCGAGGACTGGGACTACGAGCAGTACTTC. Translation: CASSEDWDYEQYF.

This clone was detected only once. The chain carries TRBV5-1 and TRBJ2-5, with 9 bases lining up with TRBD1. After removal of 3 bases from V and 5 bases from J, the junction contained 8 bases not matched to a gene. The CDR3 extends over 15 amino acids. CDR1 is SGHRS, CDR2 YFSETQ, per germline. CDR3 loop: CASSSPGQGVETQYF. The CDR3, as DNA: TGCGCCAGCAGCTCACCGGGACAGGGCGTGGAGACCCAGTACTTC. Drawing the rest from reference TRBV5-1 and TRBJ2-5, the complete variable domain is KAGVTQTPRYLIKTRGQQVTLSCSPISGHRSVSWYQQTPGQGLQFLFEYFSETQRNKGNFPGRFSGRQFSNSRSEMNVSTLELGDSALYLCASSSPGQGVETQYFGPGTRLLVL.

The chain uses TRBV11-2 and TRBJ2-7; TRBD2 agrees at 11 bases. CDR3 size: 17 residues. Germline V gene data show CDR1 as SGHAT and CDR2 as FQNNGV. With 6 bases clipped from V and 0 bases from J, the junction kept 10 bases outside the gene matches. The CDR3 bases are TGTGCCAGCAGAGGGACTAGCGGAGTGACCTCCTCCTACGAGCAGTACTTC. Residues: CASRGTSGVTSSYEQYF.

The gene calls are TRBV6-5 and TRBJ2-5, with TRBD1 as a possible D gene (6 bases). The CDR3 is made up of 16 amino acids. Trimming left V 0 bases short and J 2 bases short, with 13 bases between. Germline CDR1 MNHEY, CDR2 SVGAGI. The chain's CDR3 is CASSYSQQGSQETQYF. Here the CDR3 DNA reads TGTGCCAGCAGTTACTCCCAACAGGGTAGTCAAGAGACCCAGTACTTC.